These 8 T cell receptor beta chains came from one sample sequenced in a study of T cells after somatic rescue of genetic block. The repertoire was sequenced with immunoSEQ multiplex PCR; TCRdb's copy has only in-frame clones and lacks some. Of approximately 14,000 clones listed, less than 85% are singletons. The sequencing input was peripheral blood mononuclear cells (PBMCs). These receptors were obtained from a man aged 18-30 years.

The chain joins TRBV28 to TRBJ2-5, with 8 nucleotides matching TRBD2. J gave up 4 bases and V 10 bases, and 8 bases lay outside the gene matches. This CDR3 contains 13 residues. Germline CDR1 MDHEN, CDR2 SYDVKM. CDR3 nucleotides: TGTGCCATCCGACTAGCGTTCGGAGAGACCCAGTACTTC. This encodes CAIRLAFGETQYF.

The chain employs TRBV13 and TRBJ2-5; 9 positions agree with TRBD2. The J call is doubtful: the DNA matches TRBJ2-7 better. Germline lookup yields CDR1 PRHDT and CDR2 FYEKMQ (reference sequence). This CDR3 has 16 amino acids. CDR3 DNA: TGTGCCAGCAGCCTCTCCACCGCGGGAGGGCCATACGAGCAGTACTTC. Translated: CASSLSTAGGPYEQYF.

The CDR3 DNA reads TGTGCCAGCAGCTTGATCGTGGTAAACGGGGCAGATACGCAGTATTTT. Translated, it gives CASSLIVVNGADTQYF. The chain is built from TRBV5-4 and TRBJ2-3; tentative D call: TRBD2 (5 bases). The CDR3 spans 16 residues. CDR1 and CDR2 from the germline V gene are SGHNT and YYREEE (reference sequence). V was cut by 1 base and J by 4 bases, with 16 bases left in between.

The chain recombines TRBV10-3 with TRBJ2-5; D ambiguous. TRBJ2-7 matches the DNA end more closely, so the J call is doubtful. Germline CDR1 is ENHRY and CDR2 is SYGVKD. CDR3 length: 12 amino acids. Here the CDR3 reads CAISEGGPEQYF. As DNA, the CDR3 is TGTGCCATCAGTGAGGGCGGTCCCGAGCAGTACTTC.

The genes are TRBV5-1 and TRBJ2-1, with TRBD2 identical over 7 bases. Trimming cost V 0 bases and J 5 bases; bases outside gene matches: 5. The CDR3 extends over 15 amino acids. Germline V CDR1 and CDR2: SGHRS, YFSETQ. This CDR3 is CASSLGAGVNNEQFF. The CDR3, as DNA: TGCGCCAGCAGCTTGGGGGCGGGAGTAAACAATGAGCAGTTCTTC.

This sequence joins TRBV10-3 and TRBJ2-7; D is possibly TRBD1 (5 bases). Germline V lookup: CDR1 ENHRY, CDR2 SYGVKD. CDR3 length: 14 amino acids. V was clipped by 5 bases and J by 1 base, with 12 bases between them. The CDR3 nucleotides read TGTGCCATCAGTACAGGTAGGAGTTCCTACGAGCAGTACTTC. This gives the protein CAISTGRSSYEQYF.

This chain joins TRBV6-1 and TRBJ2-5; no clear D gene. CDR1 is MNHNS and CDR2 is SASEGT in the germline V gene. The CDR3 covers 14 residues. Deletions cut 7 bases from V and 6 bases from J, with 18 bases between. CDR3 nucleotide sequence: TGTGCCAGCATCGGCACCGCCGAGGAAAAGACCCAGTACTTC. Amino acids: CASIGTAEEKTQYF.

V usage is TRBV28 and J usage is TRBJ2-7; 10 bases are a match to TRBD2. V trimming: 7 bases; J trimming: 0 bases; junction bases outside the gene matches: 15. The germline V gene has CDR1 MDHEN and CDR2 SYDVKM. The CDR3 is made up of 18 amino acids. The CDR3 sequence: CASNQGLATTSRSYEQYF. DNA for the CDR3: TGTGCCAGCAACCAGGGACTAGCGACCACCTCTCGCTCCTACGAGCAGTACTTC.